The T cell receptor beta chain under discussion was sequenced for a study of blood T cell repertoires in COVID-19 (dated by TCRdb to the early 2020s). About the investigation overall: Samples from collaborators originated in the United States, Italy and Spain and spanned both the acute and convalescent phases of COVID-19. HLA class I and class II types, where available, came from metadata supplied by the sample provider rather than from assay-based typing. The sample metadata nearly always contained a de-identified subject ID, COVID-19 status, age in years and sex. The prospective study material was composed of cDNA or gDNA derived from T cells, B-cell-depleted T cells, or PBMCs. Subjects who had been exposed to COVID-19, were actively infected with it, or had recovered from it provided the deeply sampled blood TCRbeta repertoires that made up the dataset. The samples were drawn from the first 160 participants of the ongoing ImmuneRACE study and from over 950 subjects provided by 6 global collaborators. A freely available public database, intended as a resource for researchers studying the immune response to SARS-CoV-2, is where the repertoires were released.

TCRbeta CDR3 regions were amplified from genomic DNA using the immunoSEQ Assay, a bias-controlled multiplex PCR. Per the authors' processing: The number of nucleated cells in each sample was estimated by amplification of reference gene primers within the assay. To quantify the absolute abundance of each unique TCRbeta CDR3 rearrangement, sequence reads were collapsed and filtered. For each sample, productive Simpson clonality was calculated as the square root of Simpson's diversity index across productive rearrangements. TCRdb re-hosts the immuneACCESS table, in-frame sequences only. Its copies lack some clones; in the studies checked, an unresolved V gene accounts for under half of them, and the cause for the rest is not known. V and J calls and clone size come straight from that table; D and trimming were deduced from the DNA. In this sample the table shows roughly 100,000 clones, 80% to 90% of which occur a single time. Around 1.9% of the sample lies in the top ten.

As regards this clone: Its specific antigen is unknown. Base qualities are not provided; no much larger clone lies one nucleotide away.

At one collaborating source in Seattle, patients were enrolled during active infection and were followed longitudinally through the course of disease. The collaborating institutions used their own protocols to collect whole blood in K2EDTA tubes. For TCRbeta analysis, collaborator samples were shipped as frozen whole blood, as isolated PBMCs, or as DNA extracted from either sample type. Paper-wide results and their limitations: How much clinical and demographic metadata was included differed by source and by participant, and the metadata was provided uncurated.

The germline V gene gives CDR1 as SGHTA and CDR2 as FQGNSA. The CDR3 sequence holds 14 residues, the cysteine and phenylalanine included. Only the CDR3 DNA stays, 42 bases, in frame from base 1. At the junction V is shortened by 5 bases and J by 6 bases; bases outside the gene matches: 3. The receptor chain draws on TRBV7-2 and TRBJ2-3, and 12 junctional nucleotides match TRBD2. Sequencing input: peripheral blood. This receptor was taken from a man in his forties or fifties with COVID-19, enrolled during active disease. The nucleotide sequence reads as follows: TGTGCCAGCAGCCGGACTAGCGGGGCGGATACGCAGTATTTT. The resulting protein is CASSRTSGADTQYF. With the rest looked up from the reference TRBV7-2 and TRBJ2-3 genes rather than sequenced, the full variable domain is GAGVSQSPSNKVTEKGKDVELRCDPISGHTALYWYRQSLGQGLEFLIYFQGNSAPDKSGLPSDRFSAERTGGSVSTLTIQRTQQEDSAVYLCASSRTSGADTQYFGPGTRLTVL.